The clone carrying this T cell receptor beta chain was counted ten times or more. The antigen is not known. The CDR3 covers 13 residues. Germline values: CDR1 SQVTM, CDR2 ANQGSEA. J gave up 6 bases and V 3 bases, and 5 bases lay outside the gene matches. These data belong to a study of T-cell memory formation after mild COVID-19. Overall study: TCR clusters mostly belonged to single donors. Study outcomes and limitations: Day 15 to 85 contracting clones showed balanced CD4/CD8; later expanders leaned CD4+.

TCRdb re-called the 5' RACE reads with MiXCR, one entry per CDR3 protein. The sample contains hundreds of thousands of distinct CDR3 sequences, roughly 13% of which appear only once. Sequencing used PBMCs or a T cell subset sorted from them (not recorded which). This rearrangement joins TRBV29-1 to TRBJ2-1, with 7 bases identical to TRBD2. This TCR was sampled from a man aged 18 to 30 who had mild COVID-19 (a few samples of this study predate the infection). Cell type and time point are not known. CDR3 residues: CSVDLAGGNEQFF. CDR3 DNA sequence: TGCAGCGTTGATTTAGCGGGCGGCAATGAGCAGTTCTTC.